The 17 T cell receptor beta chains below were found in one sample sequenced in a study of vaccination and CD4 T cells after COVID-19. Cultured CD4+ T-cell DNA underwent Oncomine TCR Beta short-read sequencing. TCRdb re-called the PCR reads through MiXCR, storing one row per CDR3 protein. This repertoire shows roughly 15,000 distinct CDR3 sequences, approximately 60% found once; its top ten account for about 5%. Their antigens remain unidentified. Regarding treatment: roughly 10-day PBMC culture with coronavirus spike peptide pools or control peptides (ViraFEST assay). The sample was CD4+ T cells from blood, cultured in vitro, taken after SARS-CoV-2 vaccination. The origin of the receptors is a human donor who had recovered from COVID-19.

This chain connects TRBV10-3 to TRBJ1-1; D call uncertain. This CDR3 region has 11 residues. Germline CDR1 ENHRY, CDR2 SYGVKD. With 3 bases removed from V and 5 bases from J, the gap between germline ends came to 4 bases. The CDR3 DNA reads as TGTGCCATCAGTGAAGGGACTGAAGCTTTCTTT. As protein: CAISEGTEAFF.

The V gene is TRBV12-3 or TRBV12-4, the J gene TRBJ1-2; possible D gene TRBD1, 6 bases. Trimming took off 5 bases at V and 5 bases at J, with 12 bases between the two ends. CDR3 size: 13 residues. CDR3 in amino acids: CASSPDSLYGYTF. DNA for the CDR3: TGTGCCAGCAGTCCGGACAGTTTGTATGGCTACACCTTC.

In its sample, this clonotype was seen a few times. The chain combines TRBV2 with TRBJ1-1; perhaps TRBD1 as D (5 bases). Trimming shortened V by 5 bases and J by 1 base, and 11 bases separated the two germline ends. The CDR3 totals 14 residues. Germline-derived CDR1 and CDR2 are SNHLY and FYNNEI. CDR3 in amino acids: CASSLPGTNTEAFF. DNA for the CDR3: TGTGCCAGCAGTCTGCCCGGGACGAACACTGAAGCTTTCTTT. Combining the CDR3 with reference TRBV2 and TRBJ1-1 gives the whole variable domain EPEVTQTPSHQVTQMGQEVILRCVPISNHLYFYWYRQILGQKVEFLVSFYNNEISEKSEIFDDQFSVERPDGSNFTLKIRSTKLEDSAMYFCASSLPGTNTEAFFGQGTRLTVV.

CDR3: CASSRQRAPVDTQYF. The CDR3 nucleotides read TGTGCCAGCAGCCGGCAGAGGGCACCAGTAGATACGCAGTATTTT. This rearrangement joins TRBV7-2 to TRBJ2-3, with D possibly being TRBD2 (5 bases). Trimming took 5 bases from V and 5 from J, leaving 17 bases between them. CDR1 is SGHTA and CDR2 is FQGNSA in the germline V gene. There are 15 residues in the CDR3.

In this sample, this clonotype turned up once. The rearrangement joins TRBV30 to TRBJ2-1; TRBD1 might be the D (6 bases). CDR1 and CDR2 (germline): GTSNPN, SVGIG (reference sequence). Deletions cut 6 bases from V and 10 bases from J, with 19 bases between. This CDR3 has 13 amino acids. CDR3 DNA sequence: TGTGCCTGCTTGGGGGCGACTATCCTCGAGCAGTTCTTC. Its translation: CACLGATILEQFF. The full variable domain, with the rest looked up from reference TRBV30 and TRBJ2-1, is SQTIHQWPATLVQPVGSPLSLECTVEGTSNPNLYWYRQAAGRGLQLLFYSVGIGQISSEVPQNLSASRPQDRQFILSSKKLLLSDSGFYLCACLGATILEQFFGPGTRLTVL.

CDR3 coding DNA: TGTGCCAGCAGCCACAGGGACAGAGACACCGGGGAGCTGTTTTTT. Translating gives CASSHRDRDTGELFF. The chain has TRBV7-9 and TRBJ2-2; the match to TRBD1 covers 7 bases. V was clipped by 5 bases and J by 3 bases; unmatched bases: 6. This CDR3 comprises 15 residues. Germline V lookup: CDR1 SEHNR, CDR2 FQNEAQ (reference sequence).

CDR3 region: CSARPQVTYNEQFF. The CDR3, as DNA: TGCAGTGCTAGACCCCAGGTTACCTACAATGAGCAGTTCTTC. V is TRBV20-1 and J is TRBJ2-1; no definite D call. V gave up 2 bases and J gave up 2 bases, with 10 bases separating them. The length of the CDR3 is 14 residues. The germline V gene has CDR1 DFQATT and CDR2 SNEGSKA (reference sequence).

The V gene is TRBV7-2, the J gene TRBJ1-5; tentative D call: TRBD1 (6 bases). Trimming pared 5 bases from V and 0 bases from J, leaving 11 bases between. The length of the CDR3 is 15 residues. Germline-derived CDR1 and CDR2 are SGHTA and FQGNSA. The CDR3 sequence: CASSRTAYSNQPQHF. CDR3 sequence (DNA): TGTGCCAGCAGCCGGACAGCCTATAGCAATCAGCCCCAGCATTTT.

The gene calls are TRBV10-2 and TRBJ1-3; D is unclear. This CDR3 has 13 amino acids. Germline loops: CDR1 WSHSY, CDR2 SAAADI. V lost 6 bases and J lost 0, with 6 bases in between. Here the CDR3 DNA reads TGCGCCAGCAGGGAAAGCTCTGGAAACACCATATATTTT. Translation gives CASRESSGNTIYF.

V usage is TRBV27 and J usage is TRBJ1-6; 7 bases match TRBD1. The V and J ends lost 6 bases and 0 bases, in that order; junction bases with no gene match: 5. CDR1 and CDR2 from the germline V gene are MNHEY and SMNVEV (reference sequence). CDR3 length: 16 residues. The CDR3 here is CASRKTGSSYNSPLHF. CDR3 coding DNA: TGTGCCAGCAGAAAGACAGGGAGCTCCTATAATTCACCCCTCCACTTT.

This clonotype occurred once. This is likely a read error, given that the CDR3 carries no conserved phenylalanine or tryptophan at its end. The rearrangement uses TRBV20-1 and TRBJ2-7; 9 positions match TRBD1. CDR1 and CDR2 (germline): DFQATT, SNEGSKA (reference sequence). Trimming at V came to 1 base and at J to 2 bases, leaving 3 bases not matched to a gene. There are 14 residues in the CDR3. The CDR3 spells CSARAGDRAYEQYL. The CDR3 DNA reads as TGCAGTGCTAGAGCCGGGGACAGGGCCTACGAGCAGTACCTC.

CDR3 in DNA: TGCAGTGCTAGACACCTACTAGGGAGCACAGATACGCAGTATTTT. The encoded protein is CSARHLLGSTDTQYF. V and J are TRBV20-1 and TRBJ2-3, with D possibly matching TRBD2 (5 bases). The CDR3 is 15 residues long. V was trimmed by 2 bases and J by 0 bases, leaving 12 bases between them. Germline V gene data show CDR1 as DFQATT and CDR2 as SNEGSKA (reference sequence).

The chain links TRBV10-1 to TRBJ2-6; D gene uncertain. CDR3 length equals 13 residues. V shed 0 bases and J shed 3 bases, with 0 bases lying between them. Germline-derived CDR1 and CDR2 are WNHNN and SYGVQD (reference sequence). The CDR3 loop reads CASSESGANVLTF. The CDR3 nucleotides are TGCGCCAGCAGTGAGTCTGGGGCCAACGTCCTGACTTTC.

This sequence joins TRBV10-3 and TRBJ2-1; TRBD1 might be the D (6 bases). The germline gives CDR1 ENHRY, CDR2 SYGVKD. Trimming left V 2 bases short and J 1 base short, with 12 bases between. This CDR3 region has 16 residues. The CDR3 loop is CAISERTVISYNEQFF. CDR3 DNA sequence: TGTGCCATCAGTGAGAGGACAGTTATATCCTACAATGAGCAGTTCTTC.

This clonotype was seen only a few times. The genes are TRBV6-1 and TRBJ1-3, with 10 bases fitting TRBD1. The length of the CDR3 is 15 residues. J gave up 7 bases and V 7 bases, and 10 bases lay outside the gene matches. Germline V CDR1 and CDR2: MNHNS, SASEGT. CDR3 region: CASTPNRDRGNTIYF. The CDR3 bases are TGTGCCAGCACCCCTAACCGGGACAGGGGCAACACCATATATTTT.

This clonotype was counted only a few times. The chain uses TRBV6-1 and TRBJ1-1, with D unresolved. From germline, CDR1 is MNHNS and CDR2 SASEGT. The CDR3 is 13 residues long. V dropped 2 bases and J dropped 8 bases, with 12 bases sitting between them. The CDR3 DNA reads TGTGCCAGCAGTGAAATCACTACCCGAGAAGCTTTCTTT. Protein: CASSEITTREAFF.

This clonotype was recorded a few times. This chain connects TRBV20-1 to TRBJ2-1; 10 bases agree with TRBD2. After removal of 4 bases from V and 8 bases from J, the junction contained 11 bases not matched to a gene. The CDR3 is 15 amino acids. CDR1 and CDR2 from the germline V gene are DFQATT and SNEGSKA (reference sequence). CDR3 sequence: CSATQLAGLVDEQFF. The DNA of the CDR3 is TGCAGTGCTACCCAACTAGCGGGATTGGTGGATGAGCAGTTCTTC.